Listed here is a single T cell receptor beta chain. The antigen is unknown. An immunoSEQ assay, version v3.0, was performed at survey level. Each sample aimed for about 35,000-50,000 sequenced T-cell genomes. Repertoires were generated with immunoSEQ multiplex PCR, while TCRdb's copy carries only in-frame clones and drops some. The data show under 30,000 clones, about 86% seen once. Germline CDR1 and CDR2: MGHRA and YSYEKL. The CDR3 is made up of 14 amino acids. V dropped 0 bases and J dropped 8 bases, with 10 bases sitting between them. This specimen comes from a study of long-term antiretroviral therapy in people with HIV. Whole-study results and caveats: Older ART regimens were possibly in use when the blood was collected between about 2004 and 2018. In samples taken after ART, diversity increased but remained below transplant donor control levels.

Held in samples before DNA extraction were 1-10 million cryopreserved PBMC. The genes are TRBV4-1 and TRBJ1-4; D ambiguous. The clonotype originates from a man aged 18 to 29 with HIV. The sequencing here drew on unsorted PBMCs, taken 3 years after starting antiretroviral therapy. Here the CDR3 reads CASSQEALGEKLFF. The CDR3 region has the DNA TGCGCCAGCAGCCAAGAGGCCTTGGGCGAAAAACTGTTTTTT.